This paragraph covers one T cell receptor (beta chain) sequence. For TCRbeta, the library was prepared with unique molecular identifiers. TCRdb redid the calling of the PCR reads with MiXCR, one entry per CDR3 protein. The sample carries 100,000 to 120,000 distinct CDR3 sequences, 10% recorded once. The data originate from a study of T-cell reconstitution after alpha-beta-depleted transplantation in children. This CDR3 is 13 amino acids long. From germline, CDR1 is MDHEN and CDR2 SYDVKM. Trimming shortened V by 2 bases and J by 4 bases, and 3 bases separated the two germline ends. The sequence came from a human donor who donated a stem cell graft to a child with acute lymphoblastic leukemia. V usage is TRBV28 and J usage is TRBJ2-6; unclear D gene. The sequenced sample was PBMCs from the stem cell graft donor, obtained from the stem cell graft. The CDR3 DNA reads as TGTGCCAGCAGTTTAAGGGGGGCCAACGTCCTGACTTTC. Its protein product is CASSLRGANVLTF.